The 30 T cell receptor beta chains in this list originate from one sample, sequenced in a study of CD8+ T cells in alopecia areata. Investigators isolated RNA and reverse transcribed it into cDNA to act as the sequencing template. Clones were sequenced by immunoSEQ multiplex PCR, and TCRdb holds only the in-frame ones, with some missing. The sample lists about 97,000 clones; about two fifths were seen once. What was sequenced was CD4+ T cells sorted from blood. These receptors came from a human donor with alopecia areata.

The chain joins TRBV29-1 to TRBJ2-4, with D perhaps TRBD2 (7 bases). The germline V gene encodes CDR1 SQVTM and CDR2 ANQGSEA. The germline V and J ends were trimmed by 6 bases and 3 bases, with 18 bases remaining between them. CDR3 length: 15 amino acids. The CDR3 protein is CSVTTGREGKNIQYF. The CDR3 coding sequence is TGCAGCGTAACAACAGGGAGGGAGGGCAAAAACATTCAGTACTTC.

CDR3 loop: CASSEHGELFF. Written as DNA, the CDR3 is TGTGCCAGCAGTGAACATGGGGAGCTGTTTTTT. The chain couples TRBV2 to TRBJ2-2; D remains unclear. The germline V gene has CDR1 SNHLY and CDR2 FYNNEI. The CDR3 runs to 11 residues. Deletions cut 2 bases from V and 8 bases from J, with 3 bases between.

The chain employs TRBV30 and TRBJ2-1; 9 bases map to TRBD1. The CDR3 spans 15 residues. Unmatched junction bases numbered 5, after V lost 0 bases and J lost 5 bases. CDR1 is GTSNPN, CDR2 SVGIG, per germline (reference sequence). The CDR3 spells CAWSVGGTGHNEQFF. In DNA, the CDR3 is TGTGCCTGGAGTGTCGGGGGGACAGGGCACAATGAGCAGTTCTTC. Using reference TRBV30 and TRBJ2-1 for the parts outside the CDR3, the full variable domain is SQTIHQWPATLVQPVGSPLSLECTVEGTSNPNLYWYRQAAGRGLQLLFYSVGIGQISSEVPQNLSASRPQDRQFILSSKKLLLSDSGFYLCAWSVGGTGHNEQFFGPGTRLTVL.

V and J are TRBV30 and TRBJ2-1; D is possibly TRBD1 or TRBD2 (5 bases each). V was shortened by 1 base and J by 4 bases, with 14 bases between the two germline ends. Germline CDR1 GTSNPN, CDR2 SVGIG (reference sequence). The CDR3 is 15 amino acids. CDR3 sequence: CAWSAGLWAYNEQFF. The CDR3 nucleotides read TGTGCCTGGAGTGCGGGGCTCTGGGCTTACAATGAGCAGTTCTTC.

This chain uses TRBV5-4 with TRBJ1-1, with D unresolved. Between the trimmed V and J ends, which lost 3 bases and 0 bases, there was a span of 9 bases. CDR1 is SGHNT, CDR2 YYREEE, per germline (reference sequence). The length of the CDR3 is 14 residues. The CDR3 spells CASSSSDLNTEAFF. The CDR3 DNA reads TGTGCCAGCAGCTCTTCAGATTTGAACACTGAAGCTTTCTTT.

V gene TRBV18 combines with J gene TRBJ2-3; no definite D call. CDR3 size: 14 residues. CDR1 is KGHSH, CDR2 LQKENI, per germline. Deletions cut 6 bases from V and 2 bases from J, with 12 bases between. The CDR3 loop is CASSDSPLTDTQYF. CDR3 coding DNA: TGTGCCAGCTCCGACTCACCTCTCACAGATACGCAGTATTTT.

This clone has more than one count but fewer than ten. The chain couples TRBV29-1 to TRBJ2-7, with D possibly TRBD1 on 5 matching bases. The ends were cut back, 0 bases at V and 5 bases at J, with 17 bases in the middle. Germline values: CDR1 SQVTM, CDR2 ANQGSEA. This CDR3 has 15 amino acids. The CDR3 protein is CSVEDQGRAKDEQYF. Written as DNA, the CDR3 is TGCAGCGTTGAAGATCAAGGCAGGGCTAAGGACGAGCAGTACTTC.

This CDR3 reads CASSGTDNSPLHF. CDR3 nucleotides: TGTGCCAGCAGCGGGACAGATAATTCACCCCTCCACTTT. V usage is TRBV9 and J usage is TRBJ1-6; weak D call: TRBD1 (6 bases). V shed 3 bases and J shed 5 bases, with 6 bases lying between them. Germline loops: CDR1 SGDLS, CDR2 YYNGEE. The CDR3 consists of 13 residues.

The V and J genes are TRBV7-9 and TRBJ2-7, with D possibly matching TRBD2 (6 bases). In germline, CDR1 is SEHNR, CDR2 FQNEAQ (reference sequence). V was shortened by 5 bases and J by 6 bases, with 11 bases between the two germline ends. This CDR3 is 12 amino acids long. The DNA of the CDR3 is TGTGCCAGCAGCAGGGACTCCCGCGAGCAGTACTTC. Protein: CASSRDSREQYF.

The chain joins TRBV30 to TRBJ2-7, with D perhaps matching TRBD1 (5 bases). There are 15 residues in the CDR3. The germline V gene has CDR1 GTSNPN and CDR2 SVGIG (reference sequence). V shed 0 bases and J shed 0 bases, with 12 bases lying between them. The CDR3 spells CAWSVPRRASYEQYF. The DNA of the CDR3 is TGTGCCTGGAGTGTACCCCGCAGGGCCTCCTACGAGCAGTACTTC.

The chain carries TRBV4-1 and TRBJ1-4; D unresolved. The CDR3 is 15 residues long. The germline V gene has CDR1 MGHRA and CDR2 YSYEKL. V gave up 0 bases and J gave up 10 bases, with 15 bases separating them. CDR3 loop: CASSQESLRKGKLFF. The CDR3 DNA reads TGCGCCAGCAGCCAAGAATCACTCAGGAAGGGAAAACTGTTTTTT.

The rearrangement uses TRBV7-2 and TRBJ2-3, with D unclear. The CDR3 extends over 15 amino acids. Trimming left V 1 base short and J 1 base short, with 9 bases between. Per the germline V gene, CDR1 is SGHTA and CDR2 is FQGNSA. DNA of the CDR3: TGTGCCAGCAGCTTAGAAGGCTGGGGCACAGATACGCAGTATTTT. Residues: CASSLEGWGTDTQYF.

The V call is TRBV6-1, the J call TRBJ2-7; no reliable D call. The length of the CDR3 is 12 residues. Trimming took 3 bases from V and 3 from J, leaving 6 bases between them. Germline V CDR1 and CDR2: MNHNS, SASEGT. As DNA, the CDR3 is TGTGCCAGCAGTGAGAGCATCTACGAGCAGTACTTC. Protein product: CASSESIYEQYF.

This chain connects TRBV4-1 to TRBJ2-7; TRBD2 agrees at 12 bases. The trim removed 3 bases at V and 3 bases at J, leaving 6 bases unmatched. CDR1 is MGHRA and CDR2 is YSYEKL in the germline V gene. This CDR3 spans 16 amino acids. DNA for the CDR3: TGCGCCAGCAGCCAGGCAACTAGCGGGAGGATCTACGAGCAGTACTTC. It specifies CASSQATSGRIYEQYF.

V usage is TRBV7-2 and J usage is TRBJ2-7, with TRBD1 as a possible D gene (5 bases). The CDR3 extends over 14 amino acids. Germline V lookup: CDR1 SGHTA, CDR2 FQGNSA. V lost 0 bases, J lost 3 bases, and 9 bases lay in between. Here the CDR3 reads CASSLAPGNYEQYF. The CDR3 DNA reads TGTGCCAGCAGCTTAGCCCCAGGGAACTACGAGCAGTACTTC. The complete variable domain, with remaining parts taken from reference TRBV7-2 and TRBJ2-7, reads GAGVSQSPSNKVTEKGKDVELRCDPISGHTALYWYRQSLGQGLEFLIYFQGNSAPDKSGLPSDRFSAERTGGSVSTLTIQRTQQEDSAVYLCASSLAPGNYEQYFGPGTRLTVT.

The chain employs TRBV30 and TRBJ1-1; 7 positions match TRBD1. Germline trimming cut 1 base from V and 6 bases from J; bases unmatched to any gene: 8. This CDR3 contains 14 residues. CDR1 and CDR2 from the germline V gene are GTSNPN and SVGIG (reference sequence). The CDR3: CAWSDGQVVPEAFF. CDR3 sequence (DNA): TGTGCCTGGAGTGACGGACAGGTTGTTCCTGAAGCTTTCTTT.

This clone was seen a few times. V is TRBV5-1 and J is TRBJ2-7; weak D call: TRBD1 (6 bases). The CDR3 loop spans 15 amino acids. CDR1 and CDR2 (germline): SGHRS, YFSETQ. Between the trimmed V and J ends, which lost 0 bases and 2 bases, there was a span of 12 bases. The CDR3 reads CASSLVRTGPYEQYF. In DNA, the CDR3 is TGCGCCAGCAGCTTGGTTCGCACAGGGCCCTACGAGCAGTACTTC.

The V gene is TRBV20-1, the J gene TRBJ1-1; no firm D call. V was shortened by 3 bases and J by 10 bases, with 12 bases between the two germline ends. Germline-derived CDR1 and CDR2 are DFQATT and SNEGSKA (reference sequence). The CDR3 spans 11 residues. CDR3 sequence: CSASNRVAAFF. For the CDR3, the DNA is TGCAGTGCTAGTAATCGCGTCGCAGCTTTCTTT.

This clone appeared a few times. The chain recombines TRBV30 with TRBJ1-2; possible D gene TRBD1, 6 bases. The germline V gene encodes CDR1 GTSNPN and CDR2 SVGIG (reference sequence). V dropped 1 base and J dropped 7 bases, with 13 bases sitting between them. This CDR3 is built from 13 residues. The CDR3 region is CAWSGTGLGGYTF. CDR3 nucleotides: TGTGCCTGGAGTGGCACAGGGTTAGGTGGCTACACCTTC.

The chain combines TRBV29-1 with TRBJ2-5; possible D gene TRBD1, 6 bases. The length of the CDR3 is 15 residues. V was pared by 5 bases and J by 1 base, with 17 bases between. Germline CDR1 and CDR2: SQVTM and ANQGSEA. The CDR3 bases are TGCAGCGTTTTTACGGACAGTCTAGTCCAAGAGACCCAGTACTTC. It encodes CSVFTDSLVQETQYF. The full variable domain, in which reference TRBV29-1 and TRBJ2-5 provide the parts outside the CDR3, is SAVISQKPSRDICQRGTSLTIQCQVDSQVTMMFWYRQQPGQSLTLIATANQGSEATYESGFVIDKFPISRPNLTFSTLTVSNMSPEDSSIYLCSVFTDSLVQETQYFGPGTRLLVL.

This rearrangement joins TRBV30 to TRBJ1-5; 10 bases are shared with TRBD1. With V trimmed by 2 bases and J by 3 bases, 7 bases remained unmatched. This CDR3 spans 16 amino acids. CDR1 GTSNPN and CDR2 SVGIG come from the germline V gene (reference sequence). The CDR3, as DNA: TGTGCCTGGAGTATACCGGGACAGGGGATCAATCAGCCCCAGCATTTT. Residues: CAWSIPGQGINQPQHF.

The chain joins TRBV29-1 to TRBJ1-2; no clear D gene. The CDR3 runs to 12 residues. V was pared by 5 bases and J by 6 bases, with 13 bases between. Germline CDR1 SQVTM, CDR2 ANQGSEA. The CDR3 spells CSVFRTSDGYTF. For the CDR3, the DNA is TGCAGCGTTTTCCGGACGTCGGATGGCTACACCTTC.

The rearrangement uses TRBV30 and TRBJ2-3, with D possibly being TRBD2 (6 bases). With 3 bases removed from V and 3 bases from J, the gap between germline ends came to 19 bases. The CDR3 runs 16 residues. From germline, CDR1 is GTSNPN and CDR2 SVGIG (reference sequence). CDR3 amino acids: CAWRLTGTSNTDTQYF. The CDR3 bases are TGTGCCTGGAGATTAACCGGGACTTCTAATACAGATACGCAGTATTTT.

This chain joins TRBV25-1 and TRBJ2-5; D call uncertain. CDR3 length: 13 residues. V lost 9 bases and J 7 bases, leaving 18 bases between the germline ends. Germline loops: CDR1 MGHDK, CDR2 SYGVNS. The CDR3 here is CASSAHPVGTQYF. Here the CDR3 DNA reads TGTGCCAGTTCGGCGCACCCCGTAGGGACCCAGTACTTC.

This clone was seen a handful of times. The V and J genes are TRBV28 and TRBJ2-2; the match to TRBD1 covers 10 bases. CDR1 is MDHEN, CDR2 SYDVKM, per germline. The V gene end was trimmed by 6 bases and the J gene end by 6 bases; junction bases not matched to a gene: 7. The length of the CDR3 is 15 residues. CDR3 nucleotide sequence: TGTGCCAGCAGCGGATGGGACAGGGGATCCGGGGAGCTGTTTTTT. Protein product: CASSGWDRGSGELFF. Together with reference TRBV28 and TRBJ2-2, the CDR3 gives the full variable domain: DVKVTQSSRYLVKRTGEKVFLECVQDMDHENMFWYRQDPGLGLRLIYFSYDVKMKEKGDIPEGYSVSREKKERFSLILESASTNQTSMYLCASSGWDRGSGELFFGEGSRLTVL.

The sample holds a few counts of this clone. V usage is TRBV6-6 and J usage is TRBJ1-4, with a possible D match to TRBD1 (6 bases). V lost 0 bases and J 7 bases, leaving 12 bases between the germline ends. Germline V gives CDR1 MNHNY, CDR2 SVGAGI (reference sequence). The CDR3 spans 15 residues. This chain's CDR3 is CASSYSWGLGEKLFF. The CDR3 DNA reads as TGTGCCAGCAGTTACTCTTGGGGGCTGGGTGAAAAACTGTTTTTT.

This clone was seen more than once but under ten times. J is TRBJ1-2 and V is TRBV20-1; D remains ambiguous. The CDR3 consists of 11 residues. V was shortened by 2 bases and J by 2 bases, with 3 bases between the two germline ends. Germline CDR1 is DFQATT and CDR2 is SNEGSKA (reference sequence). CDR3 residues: CSARPNYGYTF. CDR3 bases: TGCAGTGCTAGACCCAACTATGGCTACACCTTC.

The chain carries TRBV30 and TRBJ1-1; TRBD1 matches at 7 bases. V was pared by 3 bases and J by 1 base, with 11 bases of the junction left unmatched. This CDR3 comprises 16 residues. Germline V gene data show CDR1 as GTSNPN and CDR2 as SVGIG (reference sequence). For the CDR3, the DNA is TGTGCCTGGAGACCAGACAGGGTAGGGGGGAACACTGAAGCTTTCTTT. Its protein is CAWRPDRVGGNTEAFF.

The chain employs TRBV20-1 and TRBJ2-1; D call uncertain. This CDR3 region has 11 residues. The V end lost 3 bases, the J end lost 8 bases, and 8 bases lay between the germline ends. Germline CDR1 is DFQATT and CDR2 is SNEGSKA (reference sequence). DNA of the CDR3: TGCAGTGCTAGGTTAAGGCATGAGCAGTTCTTC. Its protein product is CSARLRHEQFF.

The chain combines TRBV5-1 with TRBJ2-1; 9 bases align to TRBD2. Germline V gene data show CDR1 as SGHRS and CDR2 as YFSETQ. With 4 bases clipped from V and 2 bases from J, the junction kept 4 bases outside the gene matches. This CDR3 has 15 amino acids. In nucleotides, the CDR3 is TGCGCCAGCAGCGCGGGGGGGCCCCCCTACAATGAGCAGTTCTTC. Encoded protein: CASSAGGPPYNEQFF.